This T cell receptor (beta chain) was documented in a study of T cells expressing NK-cell markers. Turning to the study itself: Seropositivity for HCMV was found in seven of the eight sequenced donors, with one seronegative.

Reprocessing the 5' RACE reads, TCRdb reports a single entry for every CDR3 protein and omits DNA. The sample includes about 550,000 distinct CDR3 sequences. The V gene's germline CDR1 is LGHNA and CDR2 YNFKEQ. CDR3 length: 13 amino acids. The chain employs TRBV4-2 and TRBJ1-1. The specimen sequenced was blood T cells: a sorted CD56 or NKG2C T cell subset, CD4+ or CD8+ T cells, or bulk PBMC T cells (not recorded which). This TCR came from a man in his late teens or twenties in good health. CDR3 region: CASSQDRTHEAFF.